This T cell receptor (beta chain) derives from a study of cytomegalovirus exposure and HLA in healthy donors. PCR primers comprised 60 Vbeta and 13 Jbeta primers. Profiled with immunoSEQ multiplex PCR; TCRdb holds only in-frame clones, not every one. The table lists 75,000 to 80,000 clones, approximately 80% of them singletons, with about 9.5% in the top ten. On this clone: Its specificity is not known. Other DNA sequences in the same sample also yield this CDR3.

Trimming pared 2 bases from V and 5 bases from J, leaving 3 bases between. The CDR3 consists of 12 residues. Germline lookup yields CDR1 SGHTA and CDR2 FQGNSA. General study points: The authors later linked a missense DCLRE1C variant to TCR beta V- and J-gene trimming.

Input material: PBMCs. This chain uses TRBV7-2 with TRBJ2-2; D is ambiguous. This TCR derives from a woman between 35 and 50 years old in good health and CMV-seropositive. The CDR3 DNA is TGTGCCAGCAGCTTACAGACCGGGGAGCTGTTTTTT. Its translation: CASSLQTGELFF.